The present entry profiles one TCR beta chain with its context. These data come from a study of T cell responses to AZD1222 COVID-19 vaccine. Trimming shortened V by 0 bases and J by 7 bases, and 7 bases separated the two germline ends. This CDR3 comprises 12 residues. CDR1 and CDR2 from the germline V gene are SGHDT and YYEEEE. Data came from immunoSEQ multiplex PCR; TCRdb stores just in-frame clones and leaves some out. Altogether 100,000 to 150,000 clones are present, around 90% being singletons, with the ten largest covering 1.5% to 2%. The source of this sequence is an adult who received the AZD1222 COVID-19 vaccine. The chain couples TRBV5-6 to TRBJ1-1; D remains ambiguous. The sample in question was peripheral blood, obtained 28 days after the second AZD1222 dose. DNA of the CDR3: TGTGCCAGCAGCTTGGTTGGGGTTGAAGCTTTCTTT. It encodes CASSLVGVEAFF.